This section outlines one T cell receptor beta chain sequence together with its context. This entry belongs to a study of blood T cell repertoires in COVID-19. In the original analysis: Using reference gene primer amplification, nucleated cell counts were estimated. TCRdb's copy holds only in-frame clones and misses some; the assay was immunoSEQ multiplex PCR. The V and J calls and clone size were taken over from that table, and D and trimming were inferred from the DNA. The top ten hold over 9.5% of the sample, which has 200,000 to 250,000 clones, approximately 90% seen once. The V gene lost 4 bases and the J gene lost 2 bases, with 15 bases spanning the gap. Germline assignment: CDR1 LNHDA and CDR2 SQIVND (reference sequence). CDR3 length: 16 residues.

The sample taken for sequencing was peripheral blood. This sequence was found in a woman aged 18-29 years who had recovered from COVID-19. The genes are TRBV19 and TRBJ1-5; tentative D call: TRBD1 (5 bases). The CDR3 protein is CASSTLGGGGNQPQHF. In nucleotides, the CDR3 is TGTGCCAGTAGTACCCTCGGGGGGGGTGGCAATCAGCCCCAGCATTTT.